This T cell receptor beta chain appears in the sequencing data of a study of molecular identifiers for immune sequencing clone quantification. Germline CDR1 and CDR2: LGHNA and YSLEER. The CDR3 extends over 16 amino acids. Researchers sorted naive CD8 T cells as cells that were CD8+CD4-CCR7+CD45RA+. TCRdb re-called the PCR reads with MiXCR, one entry per CDR3 protein. The sample lists over 300,000 distinct CDR3 sequences; 24% were seen once. The table lists this clonotype with a count of one. At one boundary the junction diverges from the germline segment, which might be a read error. This receptor was obtained from a human donor in good health. Some libraries in this study had Jurkat cell RNA spiked in. The sequencing sample was made of naive CD8+ T cells from blood, with Jurkat cell RNA spiked in. Sample subset: FACS-sorted CD8+CD4-CCR7+CD45RA+ naive T cells. The chain carries TRBV4-3 and TRBJ2-1; D is unresolved. CDR3 amino acids: CASGQDRLGSYNEQFF. The CDR3 DNA sequence: TGCGCCAGCGGCCAAGATAGACTGGGCTCCTACAATGAGCAGTTCTTC.